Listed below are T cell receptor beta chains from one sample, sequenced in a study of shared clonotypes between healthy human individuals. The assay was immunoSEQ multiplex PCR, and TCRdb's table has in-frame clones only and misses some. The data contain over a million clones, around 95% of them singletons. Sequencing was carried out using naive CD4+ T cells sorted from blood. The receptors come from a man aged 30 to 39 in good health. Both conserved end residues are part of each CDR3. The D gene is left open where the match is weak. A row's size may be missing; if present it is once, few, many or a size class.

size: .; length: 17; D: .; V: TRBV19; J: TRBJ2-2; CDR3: CASSKPLLAGNTGELFF; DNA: TGTGCCAGTAGTAAGCCCCTACTAGCAGGGAACACCGGGGAGCTGTTTTTT
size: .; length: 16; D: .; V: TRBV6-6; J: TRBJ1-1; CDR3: CASNRQGTSENTEAFF; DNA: TGTGCCAGCAATAGGCAGGGGACTTCCGAAAACACTGAAGCTTTCTTT
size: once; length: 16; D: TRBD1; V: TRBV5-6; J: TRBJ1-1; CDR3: CASSPDRGREGHEAFF; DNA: TGTGCCAGCAGTCCGGACAGGGGGCGCGAAGGACATGAAGCTTTCTTT
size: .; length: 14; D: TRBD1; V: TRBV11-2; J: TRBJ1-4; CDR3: CASSTGTGLEKLFF; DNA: TGTGCCAGCAGCACCGGGACAGGGCTTGAAAAACTGTTTTTT
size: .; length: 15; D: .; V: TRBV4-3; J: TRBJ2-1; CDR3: CASSQGNRVGNEQFF; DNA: TGCGCCAGCAGCCAAGGTAACAGGGTGGGCAATGAGCAGTTCTTC
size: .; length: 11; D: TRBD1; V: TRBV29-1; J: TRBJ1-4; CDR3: CSGTGGEKLFF; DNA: TGCAGCGGGACAGGGGGCGAAAAACTGTTTTTT
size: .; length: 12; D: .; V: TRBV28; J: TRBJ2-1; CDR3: CASSFAVNEQFF; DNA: TGTGCCAGCAGTTTTGCTGTGAATGAGCAGTTCTTC
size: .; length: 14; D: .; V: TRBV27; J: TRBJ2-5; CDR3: CASSSASYQETQYF; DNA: TGTGCCAGCAGTTCGGCCTCGTACCAAGAGACCCAGTACTTC
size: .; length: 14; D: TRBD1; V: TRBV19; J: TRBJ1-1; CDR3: CASSSGTGGSEAFF; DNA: TGTGCCAGTAGCTCCGGGACAGGGGGCTCTGAAGCTTTCTTT
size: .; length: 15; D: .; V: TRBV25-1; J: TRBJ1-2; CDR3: CASSEGFGRGYGYTF; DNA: TGTGCCAGCAGTGAAGGCTTTGGCAGGGGCTATGGCTACACCTTC
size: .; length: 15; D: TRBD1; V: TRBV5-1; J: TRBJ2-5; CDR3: CASSLEGTGWETQYF; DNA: TGCGCCAGCAGCTTGGAGGGGACAGGGTGGGAGACCCAGTACTTC
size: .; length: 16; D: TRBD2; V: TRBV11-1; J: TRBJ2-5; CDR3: CASSPIAGRLQETQYF; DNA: TGTGCCAGCAGCCCCATAGCGGGACGGCTTCAAGAGACCCAGTACTTC
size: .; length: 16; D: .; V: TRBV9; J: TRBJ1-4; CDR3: CASSAGSRGAGEKLFF; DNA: TGTGCCAGCAGCGCTGGGAGCAGGGGCGCGGGAGAAAAACTGTTTTTT
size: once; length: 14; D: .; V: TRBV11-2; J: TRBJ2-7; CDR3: CASSSRTASYEQYF; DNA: TGTGCCAGCAGCTCCAGGACTGCCTCCTACGAGCAGTACTTC
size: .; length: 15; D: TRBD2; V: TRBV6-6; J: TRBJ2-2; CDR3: CASKTSAAGTGELFF; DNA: TGTGCCAGCAAAACTAGCGCCGCGGGCACCGGGGAGCTGTTTTTT
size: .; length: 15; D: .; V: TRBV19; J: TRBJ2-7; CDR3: CASSIEARGVGEQYF; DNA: TGTGCCAGTAGTATAGAAGCGCGAGGTGTGGGGGAGCAGTACTTC
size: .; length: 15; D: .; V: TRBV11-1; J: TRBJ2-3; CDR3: CASSDDQGGTDTQYF; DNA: TGTGCCAGCAGCGACGACCAGGGCGGCACAGATACGCAGTATTTT
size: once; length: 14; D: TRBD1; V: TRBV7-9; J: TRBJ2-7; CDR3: CASSLGQAYYEQYF; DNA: TGTGCCAGCAGCCTTGGACAGGCGTACTACGAGCAGTACTTC
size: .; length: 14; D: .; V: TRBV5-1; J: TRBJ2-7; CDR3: CASSPGSETYEQYF; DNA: TGCGCCAGCAGCCCGGGATCGGAGACCTACGAGCAGTACTTC
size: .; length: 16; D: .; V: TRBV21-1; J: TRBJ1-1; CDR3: CASSIRSQDMNTEAFF; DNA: TGTGCCAGCAGCATTCGATCACAGGACATGAACACTGAAGCTTTCTTT
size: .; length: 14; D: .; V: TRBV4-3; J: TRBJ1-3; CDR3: CASSQTTAGNTIYF; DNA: TGCGCCAGCAGCCAGACGACGGCTGGAAACACCATATATTTT
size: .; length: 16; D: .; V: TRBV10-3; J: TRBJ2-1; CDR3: CAIRKEGDSSYNEQFF; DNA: TGTGCCATCAGGAAAGAGGGGGATAGCTCCTACAATGAGCAGTTCTTC
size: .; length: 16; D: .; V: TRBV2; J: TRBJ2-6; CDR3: CANTDGPFSGANVLTF; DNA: TGTGCCAACACGGACGGACCTTTCTCTGGGGCCAACGTCCTGACTTTC
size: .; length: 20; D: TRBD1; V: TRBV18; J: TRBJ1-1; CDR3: CASSPLPGQRTIHMNTEAFF; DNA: TGTGCCAGCTCACCCCTACCGGGACAGCGAACGATTCACATGAACACTGAAGCTTTCTTT
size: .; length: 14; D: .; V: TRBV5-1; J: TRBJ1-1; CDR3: CASNFNYMNTEAFF; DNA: TGCGCCAGCAATTTCAACTACATGAACACTGAAGCTTTCTTT
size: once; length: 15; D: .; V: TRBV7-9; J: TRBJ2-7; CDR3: CASSLKQKGSYEQYF; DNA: TGTGCCAGCAGCTTAAAGCAAAAAGGCTCCTACGAGCAGTACTTC
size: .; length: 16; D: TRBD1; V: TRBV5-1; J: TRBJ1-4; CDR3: CASSLDRGNTNEKLFF; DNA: TGCGCCAGCAGCTTGGACAGGGGAAATACTAATGAAAAACTGTTTTTT
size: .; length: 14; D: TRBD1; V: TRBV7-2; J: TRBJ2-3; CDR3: CASSFTGGGDTQYF; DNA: TGTGCCAGCAGCTTTACAGGGGGTGGTGATACGCAGTATTTT
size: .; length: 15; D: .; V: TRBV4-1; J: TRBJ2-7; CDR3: CASSQAPTSSYEQYF; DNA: TGCGCCAGCAGCCAAGCCCCTACGAGCTCCTACGAGCAGTACTTC
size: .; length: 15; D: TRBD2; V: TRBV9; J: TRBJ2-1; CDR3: CASSVGASGKAEQFF; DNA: TGTGCCAGCAGCGTAGGGGCTAGCGGGAAGGCTGAGCAGTTCTTC
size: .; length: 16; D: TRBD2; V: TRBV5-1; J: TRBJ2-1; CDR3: CASSSKTSGSYNEQFF; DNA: TGCGCCAGCAGCTCGAAGACTAGCGGTTCCTACAATGAGCAGTTCTTC
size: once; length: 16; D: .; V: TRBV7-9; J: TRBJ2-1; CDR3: CASSHRVWESHNEQFF; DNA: TGTGCCAGCAGCCATAGAGTGTGGGAGTCTCACAATGAGCAGTTCTTC
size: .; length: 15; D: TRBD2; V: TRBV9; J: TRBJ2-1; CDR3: CASSVALGLDNEQFF; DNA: TGTGCCAGCAGCGTAGCTTTGGGACTAGACAATGAGCAGTTCTTC
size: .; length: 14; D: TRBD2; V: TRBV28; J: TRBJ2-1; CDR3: CASSLAGGMAEQFF; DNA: TGTGCCAGCAGTTTAGCGGGAGGGATGGCCGAGCAGTTCTTC
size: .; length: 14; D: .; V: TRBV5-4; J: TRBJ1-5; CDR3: CASNPDSYNQPQHF; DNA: TGTGCCAGCAACCCGGACAGTTACAATCAGCCCCAGCATTTT
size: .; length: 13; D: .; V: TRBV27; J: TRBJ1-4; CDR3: CASSSNHDEKLFF; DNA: TGTGCCAGCAGTTCAAACCATGATGAAAAACTGTTTTTT
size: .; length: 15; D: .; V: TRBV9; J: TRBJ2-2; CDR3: CASSTSGIRTGELFF; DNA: TGTGCCAGCAGTACCTCCGGGATCCGCACCGGGGAGCTGTTTTTT
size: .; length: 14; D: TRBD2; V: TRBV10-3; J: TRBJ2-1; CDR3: CAISELLAGLEQFF; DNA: TGTGCCATCAGTGAGCTACTAGCGGGACTTGAGCAGTTCTTC
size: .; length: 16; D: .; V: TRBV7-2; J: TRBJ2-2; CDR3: CASSLGVPFNTGELFF; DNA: TGTGCCAGCAGCTTAGGGGTCCCATTTAACACCGGGGAGCTGTTTTTT
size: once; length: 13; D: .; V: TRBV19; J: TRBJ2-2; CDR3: CASSIPWAGELFF; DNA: TGTGCCAGTAGTATCCCTTGGGCCGGGGAGCTGTTTTTT
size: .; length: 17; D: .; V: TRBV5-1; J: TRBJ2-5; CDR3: CASSLNAPVEVPGTQYF; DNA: TGCGCCAGCAGCTTGAACGCGCCAGTAGAGGTACCTGGGACCCAGTACTTC
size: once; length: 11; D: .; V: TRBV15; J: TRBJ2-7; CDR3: CATRSDGEQYF; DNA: TGTGCCACCAGATCGGACGGCGAGCAGTACTTC
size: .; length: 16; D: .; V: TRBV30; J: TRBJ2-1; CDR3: CAWSLGGLMGYNEQFF; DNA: TGTGCCTGGAGTCTCGGGGGGCTTATGGGATACAATGAGCAGTTCTTC
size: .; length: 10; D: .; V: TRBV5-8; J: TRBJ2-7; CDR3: CASSLSGAYF; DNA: TGTGCCAGCAGTTTATCGGGGGCATACTTC
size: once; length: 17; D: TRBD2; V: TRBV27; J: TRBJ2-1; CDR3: CASSPAGRIPLMNEQFF; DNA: TGTGCCAGCAGCCCAGCGGGAAGAATCCCCCTGATGAATGAGCAGTTCTTC
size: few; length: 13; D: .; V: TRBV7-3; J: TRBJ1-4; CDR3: CASSLLPGEKLFF; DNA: TGTGCCAGCAGCTTACTGCCGGGCGAAAAACTGTTTTTT
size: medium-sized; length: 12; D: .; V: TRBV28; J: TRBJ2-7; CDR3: CASSFVSYEQYF; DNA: TGTGCCAGCAGTTTCGTCTCCTACGAGCAGTACTTC
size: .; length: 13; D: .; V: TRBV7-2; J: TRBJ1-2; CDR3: CASSLGTVYGYTF; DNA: TGTGCCAGCAGCTTAGGGACAGTCTATGGCTACACCTTC
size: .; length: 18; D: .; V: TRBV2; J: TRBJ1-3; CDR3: CASIPGPIGRGSENTIYF; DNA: TGTGCCAGCATCCCCGGACCGATAGGGCGGGGGAGTGAAAACACCATATATTTT
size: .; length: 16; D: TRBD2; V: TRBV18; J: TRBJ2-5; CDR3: CASSPLAGGSQETQYF; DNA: TGTGCCAGCTCACCATTGGCGGGAGGGTCCCAAGAGACCCAGTACTTC
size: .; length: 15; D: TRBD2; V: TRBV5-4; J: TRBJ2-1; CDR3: CASSPGLAGYNEQFF; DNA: TGTGCCAGCAGCCCCGGACTAGCGGGGTACAATGAGCAGTTCTTC
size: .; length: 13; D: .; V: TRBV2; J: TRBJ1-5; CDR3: CASSEESRQPQHF; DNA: TGTGCCAGCAGTGAAGAAAGCCGGCAGCCCCAGCATTTT
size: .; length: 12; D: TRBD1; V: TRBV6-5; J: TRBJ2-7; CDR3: CASSTGVSEQYF; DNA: TGTGCCAGCAGTACAGGGGTCTCGGAGCAGTACTTC
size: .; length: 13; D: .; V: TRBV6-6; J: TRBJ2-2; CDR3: CASSSKPSGELFF; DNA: TGTGCCAGCAGTTCGAAGCCCTCCGGGGAGCTGTTTTTT
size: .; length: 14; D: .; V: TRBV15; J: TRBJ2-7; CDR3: CATSRDVAFHEQYF; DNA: TGTGCCACCAGCAGAGACGTAGCTTTCCACGAGCAGTACTTC
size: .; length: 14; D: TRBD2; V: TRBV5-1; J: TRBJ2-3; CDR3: CASATAGGTDTQYF; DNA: TGCGCCAGCGCCACCGCGGGGGGCACAGATACGCAGTATTTT
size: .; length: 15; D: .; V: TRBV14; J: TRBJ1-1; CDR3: CASSQDIARNTEAFF; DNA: TGTGCCAGCAGCCAAGATATAGCGAGGAACACTGAAGCTTTCTTT
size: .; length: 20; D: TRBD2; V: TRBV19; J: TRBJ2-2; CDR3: CASSIGAWTSGRPNTGELFF; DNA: TGTGCCAGTAGTATAGGGGCCTGGACTAGCGGGAGGCCGAACACCGGGGAGCTGTTTTTT
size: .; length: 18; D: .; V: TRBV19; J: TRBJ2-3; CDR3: CASSTRASPGADRDTQYF; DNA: TGTGCCAGTAGTACACGGGCCTCTCCGGGGGCGGACAGAGATACGCAGTATTTT
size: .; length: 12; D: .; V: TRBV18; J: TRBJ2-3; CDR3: CASSPPEDTQYF; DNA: TGTGCCAGCTCACCACCTGAAGATACGCAGTATTTT